Sequencing of this T cell receptor beta chain was carried out in a study of shared clonotypes between healthy human individuals (dated by TCRdb to the early 2020s). Background on the whole study: A few men and two women, aged 18 to 49 years, made up the cohort. For each donor, CD4 naive and CD4 memory were each run on three plates, CD8 naive on two plates, and CD8 memory on one plate. Blood TCR repertoires of about 5 healthy adults were deeply sequenced to estimate repertoire size and the extent of clonotype sharing between individuals. To increase sequencing depth and limit assay-specific biases, TCR repertoire library preparation and sequencing were carried out by different laboratories using diverse techniques. Between about 0.85 and 9.5 billion PBMCs per donor were obtained by leukapheresis.

According to the germline V gene, CDR1 reads LGHNA and CDR2 reads YSLEER. The junction shows trimming of 1 base on V and 8 bases on J, plus 2 bases between the germline ends. Measured from the cysteine to the phenylalanine, the CDR3 is 11 residues long. The sequence is cut down to CDR3 DNA, 33 bases in frame from base 1. What the study reported, not specific to this receptor: Sampling was restricted to blood, and TCR repertoires in tissue are likely to differ from TCR repertoires in blood. Estimated clonotype richness was generally larger for naive than for memory subsets. Even with the large sequencing depth, rarefaction of the sorted-subset datasets indicated that sequencing was incomplete. The genetic and exposure-history diversity represented was limited by the small number of donors. Pairwise subsampling indicated that sequencing depth was expected to affect the degree of clonotype sharing among donors. Clonotypes shared by all four sorted-subset donors showed higher generation probabilities than non-shared clonotypes. Sharing across four donors was observed for around 5% of naive CD4, less than 4% of naive CD8, over 2% of memory CD4, and about 0.4% of memory CD8 clonotypes.

TCR CDR3 regions were amplified from genomic DNA by multiplex PCR using the deep immunoSEQ assay. Extracted genomic DNA from each cell subset was spread evenly across all wells of several immunoSEQ 96-well plates, with each plate serving as a replicate. Each replicate PCR for sorted subsets received about 210 ng genomic DNA, equal to roughly 29,000 T cell genomes. The purified libraries were quantified using a Qubit 3.0 fluorometer, sized with a Bioanalyzer 2100, and then quantified again using the KAPA Library Quantification kit. Every immunoSEQ 96-well plate was sequenced on a dedicated single-read 150-cycle Illumina NextSeq 550 flow cell. The published analysis was carried out like this. The immunoSEQ output contained only junctional sequences without quality scores, so filtering could not match that applied to full-length reads. Sequences were annotated with PyIR, a Python wrapper for IgBLAST v1.9, using IMGT germline references to assign V/J genes and CDR3. Any read was removed if the V/J assignment was weak (E-value above 1e-6), the CDR3 was missing, or the read contained stop codons, out-of-frame junctions, or ambiguous translated residues. V3J clonotypes were defined as sequences sharing the same inferred V gene, J gene, and CDR3 amino acid sequence. Percentage overlap between repertoires was calculated by dividing the number of shared unique clonotypes by the size of the smaller repertoire. Three approaches were used to assess repertoire richness: RTK rarefaction, the Chao1 estimator, and Recon v2.1 estimates of unobserved clonotypes. Generation probabilities were computed with OLGA for all TCRbeta clonotypes obtained by the gDNA method from four donors. Not all clones reach the TCRdb copy of this immuneACCESS table, which keeps in-frame sequences only. Checked studies attribute under half of the gap to unresolved V genes and leave the rest unexplained. Clone size and the V and J calls come from that table; the DNA yielded D and trimming. The sample yields around 700,000 clones; under 95% were counted once. The ten largest clonotypes hold 24% of the sample.

CD8 naive samples were CD45RO-negative cells positively selected for CCR7, giving a CD45RA+CCR7+ population that excluded TemRA cells. The donors were healthy, HIV-negative adults with no recently reported acute infections or vaccinations. All donors were Caucasian adults living in Nashville, Tennessee, USA. Blood was obtained by leukapheresis, after which PBMCs were separated by Ficoll-Histopaque density gradient centrifugation and cryopreserved in liquid nitrogen vapor phase. Analytical flow cytometry was used to check the purity and quantity of each magnetically sorted T cell population. Each sorted fraction had its genomic DNA isolated and then quantified by UV absorbance on a Nanodrop 2000c. About this clone itself: This clone's antigen is unknown. Within one base of it there is no much larger clone, and no base qualities were kept.

This sequence uses TRBV4-3 and TRBJ1-4; no confident D gene assignment can be made. Sequencing was carried out using naive CD8+ T cells sorted from blood. Read against the paper, the sample's cell subset or site label means: CD45RA+CCR7+. The sequence was collected from a young man in good health. The sequenced DNA is TGCGCCAGCAGCCAAGTGGAAAAACTGTTTTTT. It translates as CASSQVEKLFF.